This T cell receptor beta chain was retrieved from a study of T cells in Graves' hyperthyroidism and ophthalmopathy. Source material for PBMCs was about 10 ml fresh peripheral blood. V was pared by 6 bases and J by 3 bases, with 18 bases between. This CDR3 has 14 amino acids. Germline V gene sequence: CDR1 DFQATT, CDR2 SNEGSKA (reference sequence). RNA transcripts were the template for amplifying TCR beta CDR3 regions. Using the HTBI primer set, a first-round RT-PCR was run on the TCR CDR3. MiXCR, applied by TCRdb to the multiplex PCR reads, yields one record per CDR3 protein. The table shows 800,000 or so distinct CDR3 sequences, with 38% occurring only once. Study-level results: Ophthalmopathy got predicted by the model a median 6.5 months before its onset.

This clonotype was counted many times. Its specificity is unknown. The receptor comes from a young man with Graves' hyperthyroidism. The genes are TRBV20-1 and TRBJ2-7, with D maybe TRBD1 (7 bases). Sequenced input: blood. CDR3 region: CSARRGQASYEQYF. The DNA of the CDR3 is TGCAGTGCAAGGAGGGGGCAGGCCAGCTACGAGCAGTACTTC.